The T cell receptor (beta chain) described here comes from a study of T cell responses to AZD1222 COVID-19 vaccine. V dropped 7 bases and J dropped 5 bases, with 17 bases sitting between them. Germline CDR1 reads SNHLY; CDR2 reads FYNNEI. CDR3 size: 14 residues. Profiling relied on immunoSEQ multiplex PCR, and the TCRdb table lists in-frame clones only, not all of them. The sample contains hundreds of thousands of clones, 93% of which appear only once. This TCR came from an adult in good health. V is TRBV2 and J is TRBJ2-5; TRBD2 might be the D (5 bases). The material sequenced was peripheral blood, taken on day 0 of MenACWY control vaccination. CDR3: CASTGGMGPETQYF. The CDR3 DNA is TGTGCCAGCACCGGAGGAATGGGCCCGGAGACCCAGTACTTC.